This T cell receptor (beta chain) was retrieved from a study of T cell repertoires in cytomegalovirus infection. TCRdb re-called the reads with MiXCR, one entry per CDR3 protein. The table shows around 180,000 distinct CDR3 sequences, with 28% occurring only once. The CDR3 has 17 amino acids. V lost 6 bases, J lost 9 bases, and 20 bases stayed unmatched. Germline lookup yields CDR1 MNHEY and CDR2 SVGEGT. This clonotype was found a few times. The receptor's source is a human donor in good health (CMV status not recorded). Some clones in this sample may be carry-over from other donors' samples. The source material was PBMCs. The chain employs TRBV6-2 or TRBV6-3 and TRBJ2-4; 7 nucleotides agree with TRBD1. This chain's CDR3 is CASSPLERGPKPGIQYF. The CDR3 DNA sequence: TGTGCCAGCAGCCCCCTTGAGAGGGGGCCTAAGCCGGGCATTCAGTACTTC.